Presented here are 16 T cell receptor beta chains from one specimen sequenced in a study of T cells expressing NK-cell markers. TCRdb reprocessed the 5' RACE reads and keeps a single row for each CDR3 protein, giving no DNA. The sample includes a few hundred thousand distinct CDR3 sequences. Sequenced: blood T cells: a sorted CD56 or NKG2C T cell subset, CD4+ or CD8+ T cells, or bulk PBMC T cells (not recorded which). The origin of the receptors is a man aged 18 to 29 in good health.

The V and J genes are TRBV20-1 and TRBJ2-1; lacking DNA, the TRBD1 call made by TCRdb goes unchecked. In germline, CDR1 is DFQATT, CDR2 SNEGSKA (reference sequence). The CDR3 consists of 14 residues. CDR3 amino acids: CSARGQGLSNEQFF.

The chain recombines TRBV5-1 with TRBJ2-3; TCRdb calls TRBD1, which cannot be checked without DNA. The CDR3 is 15 amino acids. Germline V gene data show CDR1 as SGHRS and CDR2 as YFSETQ. CDR3: CASSLAFRGADTQYF.

V is TRBV29-1 and J is TRBJ2-1; TCRdb's D call of TRBD1 is untestable without DNA. This CDR3 has 13 amino acids. From germline, CDR1 is SQVTM and CDR2 ANQGSEA. The CDR3: CSVESRPYNEQFF.

V usage is TRBV12-5 and J usage is TRBJ2-3. The CDR3 has 13 residues. Germline V gives CDR1 LGHNT, CDR2 FRNRAP. CDR3 region: CASGPDRTDTQYF.

The chain employs TRBV20-1 and TRBJ2-4; checking the TCRdb D call of TRBD2 is not possible without DNA. The CDR3 is 14 residues long. CDR1 DFQATT and CDR2 SNEGSKA come from the germline V gene (reference sequence). The CDR3 region is CSATPTTAKNIQYF.

The chain recombines TRBV7-2 with TRBJ2-1; TCRdb calls TRBD2, which cannot be checked without DNA. The CDR3 is 15 amino acids. Germline lookup yields CDR1 SGHTA and CDR2 FQGNSA. The CDR3 here is CASSLGPGRSDEQFF.

J is TRBJ1-1 and V is TRBV29-1; TCRdb indicates TRBD1, and absent DNA this call remains unverified. The CDR3 length is 11 residues. From germline, CDR1 is SQVTM and CDR2 ANQGSEA. CDR3 region: CSGLTGFGAFF.

The V gene is TRBV12-3 or TRBV12-4, the J gene TRBJ2-1; TCRdb indicates TRBD2, and absent DNA this call remains unverified. CDR3 length: 11 amino acids. The CDR3 spells CASSVLALQFF.

The chain is built from TRBV12-3 or TRBV12-4 and TRBJ2-1; TCRdb's D gene call, TRBD1, goes unchecked for lack of DNA. The CDR3 runs 15 residues. The CDR3 reads CASSLRQGGGNEQFF.

The rearrangement uses TRBV20-1 and TRBJ2-7; with no DNA, the TCRdb D assignment of TRBD1 cannot be verified. The CDR3 extends over 14 amino acids. Looked up from germline, CDR1 is DFQATT and CDR2 is SNEGSKA (reference sequence). The CDR3 loop is CSASPTVPHYEQYF.

The chain joins TRBV7-2 to TRBJ2-7. Per germline, CDR1 SGHTA and CDR2 FQGNSA. The CDR3 runs 13 residues. The CDR3 spells CASSLPAGVEQYF.

This sequence joins TRBV29-1 and TRBJ2-5. The CDR3 has 13 residues. Germline CDR1 and CDR2: SQVTM and ANQGSEA. CDR3 loop: CSVFAVLQETQYF.

The chain has TRBV10-2 and TRBJ2-5; checking the TCRdb D call of TRBD1 is not possible without DNA. The CDR3 extends over 20 amino acids. CDR1 and CDR2 (germline): WSHSY, SAAADI. CDR3 loop: CASSESLIQQGITYQETQYF.

The chain employs TRBV12-3 or TRBV12-4 and TRBJ2-3; the TCRdb D gene call, TRBD2, has no DNA to confirm it. The CDR3 extends over 16 amino acids. CDR3 protein: CASSLALREGADTQYF.

This sequence joins TRBV20-1 and TRBJ2-7; TCRdb's D call, TRBD2, is unchecked because there is no DNA. Germline CDR1 and CDR2: DFQATT and SNEGSKA (reference sequence). The length of the CDR3 is 13 residues. CDR3 in amino acids: CSARRRESGEQYF.

This chain joins TRBV6-5 and TRBJ2-3. Germline V lookup: CDR1 MNHEY, CDR2 SVGAGI. This CDR3 spans 16 amino acids. The CDR3 loop reads CASSYSQELGTDTQYF.